These 23 T cell receptor beta chains were all obtained from the same sample, sequenced in a study of tumor and adjacent non-tumor tissue in lung cancer. Three rounds of nested PCR, following a modified ARM-PCR protocol, produced the TCRbeta library. Each CDR3 protein gets one entry after TCRdb re-called the multiplex PCR reads with MiXCR. The data contain fewer than 80,000 distinct CDR3 sequences, roughly 75% of them singletons. The template was RNA from unsorted bulk tissue. The sequencing input was lung tumor tissue. The receptors originated from a woman aged 65 to 85 with non-small cell lung cancer.

Details on this clonotype: The junction shows a germline mismatch at one end, possibly a read error. This rearrangement joins TRBV30 to TRBJ1-6, with D tentatively TRBD1 (6 bases). This CDR3 comprises 15 residues. Germline V gene lookup returns CDR1 GTSNPN and CDR2 SVGIG (reference sequence). CDR3 nucleotides: TGTGCCTGGAGACGCAGGGGCAATTATAATTCACACCTCCACTTT. As protein: CAWRRRGNYNSHLHF.

This clonotype was recorded many times. The V gene is TRBV12-3 or TRBV12-4, the J gene TRBJ2-1; TRBD1 aligns across 7 bases. Trimming took 4 bases from V and 3 from J; bases not matched to a gene: 6. This CDR3 has 15 residues. CDR3 amino acids: CASSSDRVGYNEQFF. DNA of the CDR3: TGTGCCAGCAGTTCAGACAGGGTGGGCTACAATGAGCAGTTCTTC.

The chain employs TRBV7-9 and TRBJ1-2; D unclear. Germline lookup yields CDR1 SEHNR and CDR2 FQNEAQ (reference sequence). The CDR3 consists of 16 residues. V shed 5 bases and J shed 3 bases, with 19 bases lying between them. CDR3 bases: TGTGCCAGCAGCAACACAGAGGCAGAGAAAGACTATGGCTACACCTTC. Translation: CASSNTEAEKDYGYTF.

A note on this clonotype: A much bigger clone sits one base away, suggesting this may be a read error. No conserved phenylalanine or tryptophan ends this CDR3, so it is likely a read error. This chain uses TRBV20-1 with TRBJ2-1; the D is unclear. The V end was cut by 0 bases, the J end by 7 bases, with 13 bases between. Germline CDR1 DFQATT, CDR2 SNEGSKA (reference sequence). The CDR3 is made up of 14 amino acids. Written as DNA, the CDR3 is TGCAGTGCTAGAGATCCGAATGGTAGGAATGAGCAGTTCTTA. Its protein product is CSARDPNGRNEQFL.

In its sample, this clonotype was seen a few times. This chain joins TRBV12-3 or TRBV12-4 and TRBJ2-6; possibly TRBD2 for D (6 bases). Trimming shortened V by 9 bases and J by 3 bases, and 15 bases separated the two germline ends. This CDR3 is built from 15 residues. The CDR3 here is CASTNTGVGANVLTF. CDR3 sequence (DNA): TGTGCCAGTACCAATACGGGGGTTGGGGCCAACGTCCTGACTTTC.

This clonotype was seen a single time. The V call is TRBV6-2 or TRBV6-3, the J call TRBJ2-3, with D unresolved. The germline V and J ends were trimmed by 6 bases and 3 bases, with 16 bases remaining between them. The CDR3 totals 15 residues. Per germline, CDR1 MNHEY and CDR2 SVGEGT. Here the CDR3 reads CASSHHGGSTDTQYF. DNA of the CDR3: TGTGCCAGCAGCCACCATGGCGGAAGTACAGATACGCAGTATTTT.

Regarding this clonotype: A read error may explain this, as a much larger clone is one base away. The chain recombines TRBV28 with TRBJ1-5, with a weak D call TRBD1 (5 bases). This CDR3 spans 15 amino acids. CDR1 is MDHEN, CDR2 SYDVKM, per germline. The CDR3 reads CASRTWGGSNRPQHF. The CDR3 DNA sequence: TGTGCCAGCAGAACTTGGGGGGGTAGCAATCGGCCCCAGCATTTT. Full variable domain (missing parts from reference TRBV28 and TRBJ1-5): DVKVTQSSRYLVKRTGEKVFLECVQDMDHENMFWYRQDPGLGLRLIYFSYDVKMKEKGDIPEGYSVSREKKERFSLILESASTNQTSMYLCASRTWGGSNRPQHFGDGTRLSIL.

This clonotype has only one observation. At one boundary the junction diverges from the germline segment, which might be a read error. The chain carries TRBV12-3 or TRBV12-4 and TRBJ1-2; no clear D gene. CDR3 length: 15 amino acids. CDR3 amino acids: CASSGGGEARYGYTF. The DNA of the CDR3 is TGTGCCAGCAGCGGCGGAGGAGAGGCTAGGTATGGTTACACCTTC.

Concerning this clonotype itself: This could be a read error, since a much larger clone is one nucleotide away. V and J are TRBV5-4 and TRBJ2-4, with D possibly TRBD2 on 6 matching bases. The germline V gene has CDR1 SGHNT and CDR2 YYREEE (reference sequence). The CDR3 has 14 amino acids. The CDR3 here is CARSFAGSKNIQYF. In nucleotides, the CDR3 is TGTGCCAGGAGCTTCGCGGGGTCCAAAAACATTCAGTACTTC.

Comments on this clonotype: At one boundary the junction diverges from the germline segment, which might be a read error. The V and J genes are TRBV11-2 and TRBJ2-3; D call uncertain. The germline V gene has CDR1 SGHAT and CDR2 FQNNGV. The CDR3 is 15 amino acids. The CDR3 here is CANNVDVLGTHTQYF. The CDR3 DNA sequence: TGTGCCAACAACGTAGACGTCCTTGGCACACATACGCAGTATTTT. Looking up the rest from reference TRBV11-2 and TRBJ2-3 gives the full variable domain: EAGVAQSPRYKIIEKRQSVAFWCNPISGHATLYWYQQILGQGPKLLIQFQNNGVVDDSQLPKDRFSAERLKGVDSTLKIQPAKLEDSAVYLCANNVDVLGTHTQYFGPGTRLTVL.

The V and J genes are TRBV6-5 and TRBJ2-1; no definite D call. V lost 6 bases to trimming and J lost 8 bases, with 11 bases between them. The CDR3 is 12 amino acids. Germline values: CDR1 MNHEY, CDR2 SVGAGI. The CDR3, as DNA: TGTGCCAGCAGATACGGTAGGGATGAGCAGTTCTTC. Protein: CASRYGRDEQFF.

J is TRBJ2-7 and V is TRBV6-5; perhaps D is TRBD1 or TRBD2 (5 bases each). The CDR3 runs 12 residues. Germline CDR1 MNHEY, CDR2 SVGAGI. V was shortened by 0 bases and J by 12 bases, with 12 bases between the two germline ends. This CDR3 is CASSYSGRGRYF. The CDR3 coding sequence is TGTGCCAGCAGTTACTCGGGACGCGGGCGGTACTTC.

This clonotype has a count of ten or more. This sequence joins TRBV29-1 and TRBJ1-1; 7 bases map to TRBD1. The CDR3 loop spans 14 amino acids. V dropped 1 base and J dropped 6; count of bases not matched to a gene: 8. CDR1 and CDR2 from the germline V gene are SQVTM and ANQGSEA. CDR3 in DNA: TGCAGCGTTGAAGTCAGGGGGGGTACCTCTGAAGCTTTCTTT. Translation: CSVEVRGGTSEAFF.

The count of this clonotype is one. The chain employs TRBV6-5 and TRBJ2-1; 7 nucleotides align to TRBD2. Matching the DNA end better, TRBJ2-7 makes the J call doubtful. The CDR3 loop spans 14 amino acids. The germline V gene encodes CDR1 MNHEY and CDR2 SVGAGI. Here the CDR3 reads CASSYFGDYNEQYF. DNA of the CDR3: TGTGCCAGCAGTTACTTTGGGGACTACAACGAGCAGTACTTC.

This clonotype has only one observation. One end of the junction fails to match germline, which may point to a read error. The gene calls are TRBV29-1 and TRBJ2-3; 8 nucleotides align to TRBD2. This CDR3 is built from 14 residues. CDR1 is SQVTM and CDR2 is ANQGSEA in the germline V gene. CDR3 loop: CSVGPAGDTDTRYF. DNA of the CDR3: TGCAGCGTTGGTCCAGCGGGGGACACAGATACGCGGTATTTT.

In regard to this clonotype: The junction departs from germline at one end; a sequencing error may be responsible. The chain combines TRBV5-6 with TRBJ2-5, with no clear D. From germline, CDR1 is SGHDT and CDR2 YYEEEE. The CDR3 has 13 residues. CDR3 sequence reads: CASSLAWQETQHF. The CDR3 region has the DNA TGTGCCAGCAGCTTGGCATGGCAAGAGACCCAGCACTTC.

The V gene is TRBV25-1, the J gene TRBJ1-4; D possibly corresponds to TRBD1 (5 bases). CDR1 and CDR2 from the germline V gene are MGHDK and SYGVNS. This CDR3 is built from 18 residues. V was clipped by 6 bases and J by 7 bases, with 27 bases between them. In DNA, the CDR3 is TGTGCCAGCAGCTCGCGCCGTGGGGCCTCGCTCAGTGGTGAAAAACTGTTTTTT. Amino acids: CASSSRRGASLSGEKLFF.

On this clonotype: At one end, the junction sequence differs from germline, possibly due to a read error. The J gene is TRBJ2-1, the V gene TRBV4-2; the D call may be TRBD1 or TRBD2 (5 bases each). The CDR3 runs 15 residues. Germline V gene sequence: CDR1 LGHNA, CDR2 YNFKEQ. CDR3: CASSQAAGYDNEQFF. As DNA, the CDR3 is TGTGCCAGCAGTCAAGCGGCAGGGTATGACAATGAGCAGTTCTTC.

Comments on this clonotype: Since a much larger clone is just one base distant, this may be a read error. The chain joins TRBV6-1 to TRBJ2-7, with TRBD2 matching 13 bases. Germline V CDR1 and CDR2: MNHNS, SASEGT. V shed 8 bases, J shed 8 bases, and the junction held 6 bases outside the gene matches. This CDR3 has 13 residues. CDR3 coding DNA: TGTGCCAGCGGGGGACTAGCGGGGTACAAGCAGTACTTC. Its translation is CASGGLAGYKQYF.

In the case of this clonotype: A much larger clone lies a single base off, so this may be a read error. The chain carries TRBV11-2 and TRBJ2-1; D possibly matches TRBD1 or TRBD2 (6 bases each). The germline V gene has CDR1 SGHAT and CDR2 FQNNGV. CDR3 size: 12 residues. This CDR3 reads CASSLQGTEQLF. In DNA form, the CDR3 reads TGTGCCAGCAGCTTACAGGGGACTGAGCAGCTCTTC. Together with reference TRBV11-2 and TRBJ2-1, the CDR3 gives the full variable domain: EAGVAQSPRYKIIEKRQSVAFWCNPISGHATLYWYQQILGQGPKLLIQFQNNGVVDDSQLPKDRFSAERLKGVDSTLKIQPAKLEDSAVYLCASSLQGTEQLFGPGTRLTVL.

This clonotype was seen only a few times. This chain joins TRBV5-1 and TRBJ2-1; unclear D gene. This CDR3 is built from 16 residues. The germline CDR1 and CDR2 sequences are SGHRS and YFSETQ. The ends were cut back, 1 base at V and 0 bases at J, with 11 bases in the middle. CDR3 coding DNA: TGCGCCAGCAGCTTGACGGTAGCAAGCTCCTACAATGAGCAGTTCTTC. Translated, it gives CASSLTVASSYNEQFF.

This clonotype was counted a single time. At one boundary the junction diverges from the germline segment, which might be a read error. The chain links TRBV12-3 or TRBV12-4 to TRBJ2-1; TRBD2 agrees at 8 bases. The CDR3 runs 13 residues. Written as DNA, the CDR3 is TGTGCTAGCAGTGGGACTAGGGCAGTAGGGCAGTTCTTC. Its translation: CASSGTRAVGQFF.

To note about this clonotype: The junction does not match germline at one end; this may be a read error. This chain uses TRBV12-3 or TRBV12-4 with TRBJ2-3, with 11 bases matching TRBD2. The CDR3 is 15 residues long. The CDR3 loop reads CASSPGLAGTDTQYF. The CDR3 nucleotides are TGTGCCAGCAGCCCCGGACTAGCGGGCACAGATACCCAGTATTTT.